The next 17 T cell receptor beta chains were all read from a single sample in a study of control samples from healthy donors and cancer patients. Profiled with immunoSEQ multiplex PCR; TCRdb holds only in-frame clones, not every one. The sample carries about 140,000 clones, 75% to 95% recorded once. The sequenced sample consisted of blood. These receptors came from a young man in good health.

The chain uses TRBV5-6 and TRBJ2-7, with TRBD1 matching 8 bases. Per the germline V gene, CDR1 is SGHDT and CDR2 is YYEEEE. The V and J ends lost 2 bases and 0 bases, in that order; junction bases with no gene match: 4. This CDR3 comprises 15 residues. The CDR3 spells CASSFMGQDSYEQYF. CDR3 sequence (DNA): TGTGCCAGCAGCTTTATGGGACAGGACTCCTACGAGCAGTACTTC.

The CDR3 loop reads CASSFLDSNYGYTF. CDR3 bases: TGTGCCAGCAGCTTCTTGGACAGTAACTATGGCTACACCTTC. The chain recombines TRBV5-5 with TRBJ1-2, with a weak D call TRBD1 (6 bases). This CDR3 region has 14 residues. CDR1 and CDR2 (germline): SGHKS, YYEKEE (reference sequence). Trimming shortened V by 2 bases and J by 1 base, and 9 bases separated the two germline ends.

CDR3 sequence (DNA): TGTGCCAGCCTTGCCCCCAGGGAGCGAAACACCATATATTTT. Translating it yields CASLAPRERNTIYF. V is TRBV6-5 and J is TRBJ1-3; D possibly corresponds to TRBD1 (5 bases). V lost 8 bases and J 5 bases, leaving 16 bases between the germline ends. Germline assignment: CDR1 MNHEY and CDR2 SVGAGI. The CDR3 extends over 14 amino acids.

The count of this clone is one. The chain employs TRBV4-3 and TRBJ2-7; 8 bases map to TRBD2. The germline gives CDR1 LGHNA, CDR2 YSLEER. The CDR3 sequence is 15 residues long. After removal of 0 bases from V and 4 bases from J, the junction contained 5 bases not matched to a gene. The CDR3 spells CASSQDTSGDYEQYF. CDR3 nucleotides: TGCGCCAGCAGCCAAGATACTAGCGGAGATTACGAGCAGTACTTC.

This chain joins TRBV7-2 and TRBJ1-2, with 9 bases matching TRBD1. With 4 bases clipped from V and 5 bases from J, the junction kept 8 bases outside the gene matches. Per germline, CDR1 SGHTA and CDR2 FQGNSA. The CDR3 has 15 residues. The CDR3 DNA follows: TGTGCCAGCAGCTCATCCGGGACAGGGTTATATGGCTACACCTTC. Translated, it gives CASSSSGTGLYGYTF.

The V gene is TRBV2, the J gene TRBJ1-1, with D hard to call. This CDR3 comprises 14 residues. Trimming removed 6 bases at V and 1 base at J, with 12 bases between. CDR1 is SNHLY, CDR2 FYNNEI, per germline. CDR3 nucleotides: TGTGCCAGCAGGGGGAATTCCGGGAACACTGAAGCTTTCTTT. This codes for CASRGNSGNTEAFF.

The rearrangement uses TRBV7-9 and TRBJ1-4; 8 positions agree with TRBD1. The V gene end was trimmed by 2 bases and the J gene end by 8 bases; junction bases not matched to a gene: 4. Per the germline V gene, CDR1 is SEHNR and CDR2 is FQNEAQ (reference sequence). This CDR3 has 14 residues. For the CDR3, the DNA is TGTGCCAGCAGCTTACAGGGGGCGGTCGAAAAACTGTTTTTT. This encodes CASSLQGAVEKLFF.

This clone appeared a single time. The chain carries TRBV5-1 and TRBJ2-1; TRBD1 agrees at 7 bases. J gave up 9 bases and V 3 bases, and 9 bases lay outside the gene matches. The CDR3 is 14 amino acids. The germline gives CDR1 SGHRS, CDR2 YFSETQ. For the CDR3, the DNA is TGCGCCAGCAGCTGGACAGGCGCTCAGGGTGAGCAGTTCTTC. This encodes CASSWTGAQGEQFF.

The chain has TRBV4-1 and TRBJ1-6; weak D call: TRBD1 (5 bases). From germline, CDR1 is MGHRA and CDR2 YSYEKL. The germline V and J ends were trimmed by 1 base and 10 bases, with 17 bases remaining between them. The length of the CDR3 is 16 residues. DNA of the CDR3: TGCGCCAGCAGCCAAGTAGGCATGGGGGATGTATCACCCCTCCACTTT. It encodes CASSQVGMGDVSPLHF.

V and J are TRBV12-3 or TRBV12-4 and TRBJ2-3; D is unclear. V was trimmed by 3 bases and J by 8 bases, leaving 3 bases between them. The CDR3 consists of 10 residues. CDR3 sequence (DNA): TGTGCCAGCAGTTTGACTACGCAGTATTTT. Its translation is CASSLTTQYF.

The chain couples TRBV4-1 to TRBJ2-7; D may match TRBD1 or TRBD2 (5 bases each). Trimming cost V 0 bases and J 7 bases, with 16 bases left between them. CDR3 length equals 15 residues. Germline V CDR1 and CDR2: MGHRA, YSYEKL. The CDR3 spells CASSQDVGRVGEQYF. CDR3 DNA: TGCGCCAGCAGCCAAGATGTGGGACGCGTTGGAGAGCAGTACTTC.

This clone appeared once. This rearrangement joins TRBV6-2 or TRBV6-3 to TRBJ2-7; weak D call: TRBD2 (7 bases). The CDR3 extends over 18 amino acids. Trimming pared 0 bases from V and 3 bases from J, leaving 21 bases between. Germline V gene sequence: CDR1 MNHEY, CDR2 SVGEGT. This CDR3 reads CASSYSRMGGPPIYEQYF. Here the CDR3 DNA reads TGTGCCAGCAGTTACTCGAGAATGGGGGGGCCTCCCATCTACGAGCAGTACTTC.

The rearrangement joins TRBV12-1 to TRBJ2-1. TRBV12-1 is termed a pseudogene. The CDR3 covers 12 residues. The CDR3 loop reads CASSLGVNEQFF. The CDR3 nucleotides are TGTGCCAGCAGCTTGGGGGTCAATGAGCAGTTCTTC.

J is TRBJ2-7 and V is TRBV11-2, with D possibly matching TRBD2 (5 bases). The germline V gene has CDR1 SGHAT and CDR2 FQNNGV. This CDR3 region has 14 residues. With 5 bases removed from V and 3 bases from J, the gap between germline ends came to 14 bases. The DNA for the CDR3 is TGTGCCAGCAGCGGCCGGACTTCCAGCTACGAGCAGTACTTC. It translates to CASSGRTSSYEQYF.

This CDR3 is CASRTASNTGELFF. CDR3 bases: TGTGCCAGCAGAACCGCGTCGAACACCGGGGAGCTGTTTTTT. The J gene is TRBJ2-2, the V gene TRBV6-5; D gene uncertain. This CDR3 is 14 amino acids long. Germline-derived CDR1 and CDR2 are MNHEY and SVGAGI. V lost 6 bases, J lost 0 bases, and 8 bases lay in between.

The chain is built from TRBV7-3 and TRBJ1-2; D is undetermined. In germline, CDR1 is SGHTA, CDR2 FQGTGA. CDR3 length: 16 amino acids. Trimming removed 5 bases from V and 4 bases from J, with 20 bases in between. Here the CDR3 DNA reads TGTGCCAGCAGCAGGACTCTCGAACTTAAACCCTATGGCTACACCTTC. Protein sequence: CASSRTLELKPYGYTF.

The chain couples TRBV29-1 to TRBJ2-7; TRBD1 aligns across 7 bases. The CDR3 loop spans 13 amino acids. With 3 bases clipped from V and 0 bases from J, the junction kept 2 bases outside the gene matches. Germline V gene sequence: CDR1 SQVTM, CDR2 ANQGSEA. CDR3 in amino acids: CSVEGDSSYEQYF. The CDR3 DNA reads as TGCAGCGTTGAGGGGGACAGCTCCTACGAGCAGTACTTC.